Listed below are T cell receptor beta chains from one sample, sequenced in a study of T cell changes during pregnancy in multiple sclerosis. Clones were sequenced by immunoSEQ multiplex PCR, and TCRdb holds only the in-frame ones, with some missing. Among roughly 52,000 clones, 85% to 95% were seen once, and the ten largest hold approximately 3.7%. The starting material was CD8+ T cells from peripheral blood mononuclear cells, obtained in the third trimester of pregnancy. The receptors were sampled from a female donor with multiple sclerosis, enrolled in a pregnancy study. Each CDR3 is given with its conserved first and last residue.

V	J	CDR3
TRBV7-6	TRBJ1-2	CASSNGQYHGYTF
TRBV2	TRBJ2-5	CASSEALAGGGGETQYF
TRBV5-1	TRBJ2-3	CASSYGLASDTQYF
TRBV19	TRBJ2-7	CASSSLEGLSYEQYF
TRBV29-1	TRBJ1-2	CSVEGPGGPGYTF
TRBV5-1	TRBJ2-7	CASSLGPGSYEQYF
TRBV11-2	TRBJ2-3	CASSLHGRAVFEDTQYF
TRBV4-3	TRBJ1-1	CASSPEGGQVNTEAFF
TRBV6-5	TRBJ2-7	CASSYLGTSAEQYF
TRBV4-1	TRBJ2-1	CASSWRLAGGNNEQFF
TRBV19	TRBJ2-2	CATSPPPGELFF
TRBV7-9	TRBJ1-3	CASSFIVTARNTIYF
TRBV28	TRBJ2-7	CASLSGLEQYF
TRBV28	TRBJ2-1	CASSLGTSGRREQFF
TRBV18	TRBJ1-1	CASSQGAAEAFF
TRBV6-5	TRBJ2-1	CASTLAGSYNEQFF
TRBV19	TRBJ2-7	CASSIEGTSGSFEQYF
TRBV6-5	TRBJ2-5	CASSYSLGGETQYF
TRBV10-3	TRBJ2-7	CAIRAPDSGRMDEQYF
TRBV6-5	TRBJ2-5	CASSASGTEETQYF
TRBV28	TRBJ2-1	CASIRDSSYNEQFF
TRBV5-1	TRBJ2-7	CASSAAGRTYEQYF
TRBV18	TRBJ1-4	CASSPPDRGETNEKLFF
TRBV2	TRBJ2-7	CASSYRRTGHLYEQYF